The rows below give T cell receptor beta chains drawn from one sample of a study of cytomegalovirus exposure and HLA in healthy donors. Sequenced by immunoSEQ multiplex PCR; TCRdb stores in-frame clones only, minus some. The sample comprises 100,000 to 150,000 clones, roughly 80% of which are singletons, and approximately 4% rests with the top ten. Sequencing was done on a sample of PBMCs. These receptors originate from a man aged 18 to 29 in good health and CMV-seropositive. Both conserved end residues are part of each CDR3. D genes are given only for firm matches. Size values are once, few and many counts, or a class for expanded clones, and some rows have none.

clone_size,j_call,d_call,v_call,cdr3_aa,cdr3_nt
few,TRBJ1-1,-,TRBV7-8,CASSRVLDTEAFF,TGTGCCAGCAGCCGAGTATTGGACACTGAAGCTTTCTTT
-,TRBJ2-7,TRBD1,TRBV10-3,CAIRPGQGAYEQYF,TGTGCCATCAGACCGGGACAGGGGGCTTACGAGCAGTACTTC
-,TRBJ1-5,TRBD1,TRBV6-4,CASSEDRVDQPQHF,TGTGCCAGCAGTGAGGACAGGGTCGATCAGCCCCAGCATTTT
-,TRBJ1-2,-,TRBV4-1,CASSQDDPRQGYGYTF,TGCGCCAGCAGCCAAGATGACCCGCGCCAGGGCTATGGCTACACCTTC
-,TRBJ2-1,TRBD2,TRBV7-6,CASSLEASGSRNEQFF,TGTGCCAGCAGCTTAGAGGCTAGCGGGAGCCGCAATGAGCAGTTCTTC
once,TRBJ2-6,-,TRBV12-2,CASNRGLSYSGANVLTF,TGTGCAAGCAATAGGGGGCTTTCCTACTCTGGGGCCAACGTCCTGACTTTC
-,TRBJ1-6,-,TRBV6-5,CASSNTGFNSPLHF,TGTGCCAGCAGTAACACAGGTTTTAATTCACCCCTCCACTTT
-,TRBJ2-3,-,TRBV13,CAGSGGGDTDTQYF,TGTGCCGGAAGCGGCGGTGGGGACACAGATACGCAGTATTTT
-,TRBJ2-7,TRBD2,TRBV4-1,CASSQDRGGRQYF,TGCGCCAGCAGCCAAGATCGGGGGGGCAGGCAGTACTTC
-,TRBJ2-7,-,TRBV5-1,CASSLVGGTSNEQYF,TGCGCCAGCAGCTTGGTAGGGGGAACGTCTAACGAGCAGTACTTC
-,TRBJ2-6,-,TRBV19,CASSILSSGANVLTF,TGTGCCAGTAGTATTTTGAGCTCTGGGGCCAACGTCCTGACTTTC
-,TRBJ1-1,-,TRBV7-9,CASSLIGRVDTEAFF,TGTGCCAGCAGCTTAATCGGCAGGGTAGACACTGAAGCTTTCTTT
-,TRBJ2-5,TRBD1,TRBV6-6,CAIRTGVQETQYF,TGTGCCATCCGGACAGGAGTCCAAGAGACCCAGTACTTC
few,TRBJ2-1,TRBD1,TRBV13,CASSFGRTGSYNEQFF,TGTGCCAGCAGCTTTGGCCGGACAGGCTCCTACAATGAGCAGTTCTTC
-,TRBJ2-7,TRBD2,TRBV29-1,CSVELAGRSYEQYF,TGCAGCGTCGAACTAGCGGGGCGCTCCTACGAGCAGTACTTC
-,TRBJ1-2,-,TRBV30,CAWSGGGHGYTF,TGTGCCTGGAGTGGGGGGGGGCATGGCTACACCTTC
few,TRBJ2-7,-,TRBV30,CAWSVSRNLMGEQYF,TGTGCCTGGAGTGTGAGCAGGAACCTTATGGGTGAGCAGTACTTC
-,TRBJ1-2,-,TRBV9,CASSVGGVQGANYGYTF,TGTGCCAGCAGCGTAGGTGGGGTACAGGGAGCTAACTATGGCTACACCTTC
-,TRBJ1-1,-,TRBV9,CASSVGAGNTEAFF,TGTGCCAGCAGCGTTGGGGCAGGGAACACTGAAGCTTTCTTT
-,TRBJ2-1,-,TRBV5-1,CASSFVVGGYYNEQFF,TGCGCCAGCAGCTTCGTGGTGGGGGGTTACTACAATGAGCAGTTCTTC
few,TRBJ2-1,-,TRBV5-6,CASSFEKYNEQFF,TGTGCCAGCAGCTTTGAGAAATACAATGAGCAGTTCTTC
-,TRBJ1-4,TRBD1,TRBV5-6,CASSWGTGNNEKLFF,TGTGCCAGCAGCTGGGGGACAGGGAATAATGAAAAACTGTTTTTT
-,TRBJ2-2,TRBD1,TRBV6-5,CASSPTGLNTGELFF,TGTGCCAGCAGTCCGACAGGGTTAAACACCGGGGAGCTGTTTTTT
few,TRBJ2-7,TRBD2,TRBV18,CASSLILSGIDEQYF,TGTGCCAGCTCACTTATACTTAGCGGGATTGACGAGCAGTACTTC
once,TRBJ2-3,TRBD2,TRBV7-2,CASSLSSGRSDTQYF,TGTGCCAGCAGCTTATCAAGCGGGAGGTCAGATACGCAGTATTTT
-,TRBJ2-1,TRBD2,TRBV19,CASSRLADYNEQFF,TGTGCCAGCAGTAGACTAGCGGACTACAATGAGCAGTTCTTC
-,TRBJ2-3,-,TRBV19,CASSISPLSTDTQYF,TGTGCCAGTAGTATATCCCCTTTAAGCACAGATACGCAGTATTTT
-,TRBJ1-3,-,TRBV12-5,CASGRGSGNTIYF,TGTGCTAGTGGGCGCGGGTCTGGAAACACCATATATTTT
-,TRBJ1-1,-,TRBV6-5,CASSYSRVNTEAFF,TGTGCCAGCAGTTACTCGAGGGTCAACACTGAAGCTTTCTTT
-,TRBJ1-5,TRBD1,TRBV19,CASTKGQGFDQPQHF,TGTGCCAGTACCAAAGGACAGGGGTTCGATCAGCCCCAGCATTTT
-,TRBJ2-7,-,TRBV19,CASQYTDGSYEQYF,TGTGCCAGTCAGTACACAGACGGCTCCTACGAGCAGTACTTC
-,TRBJ2-5,-,TRBV7-2,CASSPRGGGGFGETQYF,TGTGCCAGCAGCCCCAGGGGAGGGGGGGGCTTTGGAGAGACCCAGTACTTC
-,TRBJ2-1,TRBD2,TRBV2,CASRDRLAGLDEQFF,TGTGCCAGCAGGGATCGACTAGCGGGACTCGATGAGCAGTTCTTC
-,TRBJ2-5,-,TRBV7-9,CASSLYPGGSETQYF,TGTGCCAGCAGCTTATATCCAGGGGGGTCGGAGACCCAGTACTTC
-,TRBJ2-1,TRBD2,TRBV6-4,CASSERGGSYNEQFF,TGTGCCAGCAGTGAGCGGGGGGGCTCCTACAATGAGCAGTTCTTC